A single T cell receptor beta chain is shown here with its context. Its antigen is unknown. No much larger clone exists at a distance of one base, and base qualities are not known. The record originates from a study of cytomegalovirus exposure and HLA in healthy donors (dated by TCRdb to between 2016 and 2019). At the level of the whole study: An earlier analysis of some 600 of the donors reported 276 Gb of sequence data and 117 million unique TCR beta sequences obtained from around 180 million T cells. To decide whether each TCR beta V gene segment behaved as functional or pseudogenic, an earlier analysis of 587 of the donors relied on high-throughput TCR beta sequencing. A later analysis re-examined previously published TCR beta repertoires from roughly 650 donors and added high-resolution HLA genotyping to investigate patterns of TCR occurrence. HLA typing included class I and class II loci at four-digit resolution. To predict cytomegalovirus infection status, the study combined high-throughput TCR immunosequencing, statistical association of individual TCRs with disease status, and machine learning. A later genetic analysis took genome-wide SNP genotypes for about 55% of the 666 donors and used that subset as a discovery cohort. The T cell repertoires of 670 or so subjects were profiled by immunosequencing and related to cytomegalovirus serostatus. Alongside the repertoire data, information on donor age, sex, ethnicity and CMV serostatus was compiled. Across 300 to 500 genotyped donors of the cohort, an average of roughly 230,000 unique TCR beta nucleotide sequences per donor were sequenced, and approximately 17% of those sequences were non-productive. Roughly 5 DR-DQ haplotypes were treated as single units for association and clustering because of strong linkage in the cohort. All discovery cohort repertoires had been generated on a single sequencing platform. An early release covering just under 650 HLA-typed donors comprised approximately 290 gigabases of sequencing data and 65 million to 100 million unique TCR sequences. Rather than drawing on any new phenotypic data, the later analysis identified candidate immune exposures from TCR beta sequences and the way those sequences occurred across donors. The study aimed to test whether cataloging public T cell receptors could reveal signatures of past pathogen exposure. The number of donors typed differed by locus, with about 629-640 for A, B, C, DRB1 and DQB1, 522 for DQA1, some 570 for DPA1, and over 400 for DPB1. The genetic ancestry cluster associated with self-reported Caucasian donors included roughly 84% of the roughly 400 genotyped donors. A separate validation cohort of 100 to 150 different subjects was used in addition to the roughly 620-subject first cohort.

Library creation used the immunoSEQ multiplex PCR assay. The multiplex PCR relied on a mix of 60 forward primers for TCR Vbeta segments and 13 reverse primers for TCR Jbeta segments. Amplification of the CDR3 region of rearranged TCR beta genes was performed with a multiplex PCR assay on genomic DNA. On the Illumina HiSeq System, the amplified TCR beta libraries were sequenced as 87-base-pair reads. Regarding the original processing steps: A later analysis counted about 80 million unique TCR beta chains across the 650 to 800 repertoires, and 10 million to 11 million of these chains were shared by at least two donors. Raw reads were error-corrected and collapsed into unique sequences by a nearest-neighbor algorithm in which closely related sequences were merged to remove PCR and sequencing errors. V, D and J gene segments were assigned by aligning CDR3 sequences to IMGT reference sequences. For a sequence to be retained, at least a six-nucleotide match to both a V gene segment and a J gene segment was required. A rearrangement was called productive if the CDR3 had no stop codons and remained in frame with V and J, and every other rearrangement was called non-productive. Following IMGT convention, CDR3 was defined as the stretch from the second conserved V-encoded cysteine to the conserved J-encoded phenylalanine. Sequences without an unambiguous match to a single V gene segment were excluded from the earlier analysis of a few hundred of the donors. An earlier analysis of 587 of the donors classified V segments as functional when productive rearrangements were above 56.7% and as segregating when the standard deviation between donors was above 5%. A statistical classification framework was built for diagnosing cytomegalovirus status from the catalog of TCR beta chain sequences. In a later analysis, V and J genes were assigned by comparing TCR nucleotide sequences against IMGT/GENE-DB human TR gene sequences. The TCRdist pipeline was used in a later analysis to assign CDR3 sequences and most-parsimonious VDJ recombination scenarios. In a later analysis, each TCR beta chain was defined by its CDR3 amino acid sequence together with its V-gene family, and reads without a unique V-gene family were excluded. In a later analysis, around 650 highly shared, low-generation-probability nucleotide sequences were removed to address suspected cross-contamination and a sequencing artifact. In a later analysis, a clonal expansion index for each public chain was calculated from normalized within-repertoire ranks of inferred template counts. In a later analysis, generation probabilities were computed with a VDJ recombination model fitted to out-of-frame rearrangements, and the resulting probabilities were checked against IGoR. A later analysis scored TCR-TCR, TCR-HLA and TCR-CMV co-occurrence with hypergeometric tests, applying a repertoire-size bias correction to TCR pairs. In a later analysis, false discovery rates were estimated by permuting HLA or CMV assignments 20 times. In a later analysis, co-occurring TCRs were grouped using DBSCAN, and TCRdist sequence similarity was added for clustering within HLA-allele-positive subsets. Repertoires with fewer than 30,000 or more than 120,000 public chains were left out of co-occurrence clustering, as were five repertoires with anomalous nucleotide sharing. Imported from immuneACCESS, the table was reduced by TCRdb to in-frame sequences with V and J called. These copies leave out some clones; in studies compared against another copy, an unresolved V gene accounts for under half, and the cause of the remainder is not known. That table gives V, J and clone size, and the DNA gave D and trimming. The sample table lists around 140,000 clones, 80% of them with a count of one. Of the sample, roughly 4.7% falls within the top ten clones.

The cohort comprised hundreds of healthy bone marrow donors. At the time of sampling, all cohort members were nominally healthy, though unrecorded immune exposures were likely present. The donor tested CMV seronegative and was one of the 352 seronegative cohort members. Every donor gave a peripheral blood sample, and the peripheral blood mononuclear cells from that sample were used for TCR beta sequencing. The Qiagen DNeasy Blood Extraction Kit was used to extract genomic DNA from the blood cell samples. What the study reported, not specific to this receptor: It was suggested by the authors that the approach could potentially be generalized to other disease states and immunological phenotypes. The 87-base-pair reads could not distinguish some IMGT-functional V segments, including TRBV6-2 and TRBV6-3, so those segments were excluded. Because some donors lacked HLA typing at each locus, the association tests relied only on the typed subset. In an earlier analysis of some 500 of the donors, most TCR beta V segments were observed in productive rearrangements about 87% or about 30% of the time, broadly matching IMGT annotations. A later analysis associated 15,000 or so TCR beta sequences with specific HLA alleles at a false discovery rate of 0.05. Cytomegalovirus status was reported to be diagnosed by the classifier with high specificity and sensitivity in both the original and validation cohorts. A few of the identified cytomegalovirus-associated TCR beta chains were confirmed in vitro to be specific for cytomegalovirus antigens. In a later analysis, HLA-associated TCR beta chains were found to be more clonally expanded and to have lower generation probabilities than equally common non-associated chains. This cohort had only TCR beta chains sequenced, and the lack of alpha or paired-chain data limited which features could be detected. According to a later analysis, TCR association rates differed among HLA loci, with DRB1 alleles showing the most associated TCRs and HLA-C alleles showing the fewest. Immune exposure information for the cohort was limited to CMV serostatus. According to a later analysis, most CMV-associated TCR beta chains appeared to be HLA-restricted, and the HLA associations seemed to be driven largely by CMV exposure. Several of the top co-occurrence clusters appeared to be linked to parvovirus B19, influenza, CMV and Epstein-Barr virus, according to a later analysis. A cluster of highly shared sequence variants was judged likely to represent a technical artifact of the sequencing pipeline. Roughly uniform sequencing depth across donors was assumed in presence/absence analyses, although this assumption may not hold. Linkage disequilibrium might explain the correlated functional status among segregating V segments, but an unknown experimental factor could not be excluded. A further reported finding was that TCR beta sequences accurately predicted the HLA-A and HLA-B alleles for most subjects in the first cohort. The study listed 150 to 200 TCR beta chains as associated with cytomegalovirus. Because counts were too low, around 18 rarely observed V segments, including chromosome 9 orphons, were left out of the earlier analysis of about 620 of the donors. An association between a missense DCLRE1C variant and V-gene and J-gene trimming of TCR beta chains was found in a later genetic analysis and replicated in an independent cohort. Compared with the approximately 710-donor mean, donors in an Asian-associated ancestry cluster had fewer N-insertions in productive TCRs, according to a later genetic analysis. When HLA alleles, especially DR and DQ, strongly co-occurred, TCR associations were difficult to assign to individual alleles. Across donors, most TCR sequences were observed very rarely, whereas some public TCRs were present in many individuals.

CDR1 KGHSH and CDR2 LQKENI are derived from the germline V gene. The CDR3 runs 14 residues from the cysteine to the phenylalanine. The kept DNA is CDR3 alone, 42 bases in frame from the first base. The rearranged chain carries TRBV18 and TRBJ2-5, with a weak D call of TRBD2 (6 bases match). The J call may be wrong; the DNA end is better matched by TRBJ2-7. This clonotype was obtained from a man in his forties in good health and CMV-seronegative. The material sequenced was PBMCs. At the DNA level, the sequence is TGTGCCAGCTCACCACCGGCGGGAAGGAGCGAGCAGTACTTC. Translated, it reads CASSPPAGRSEQYF.